This TCR beta chain was recovered during a study of T-cell memory formation after mild COVID-19. Broader study findings: The finding that pre-infection memory included some responding clones suggested that cross-reactive memory joined. Whether day 37 second-wave clones are SARS-CoV-2-specific was not confirmed.

This clonotype turned up a few times. Its cognate antigen is unknown. Per germline, CDR1 MDHEN and CDR2 SYDVKM. V lost 4 bases and J lost 3; bases outside the gene matches: 6. This CDR3 is 15 amino acids long. TCRdb passed the 5' RACE reads through MiXCR, listing each CDR3 protein once. Among about 210,000 distinct CDR3 sequences listed, about 10% were seen once. Sequenced sample: PBMCs or a T cell subset sorted from them (not recorded which). The sequence was obtained from a man between 18 and 29 years old who had mild COVID-19 (a few samples of this study predate the infection). Cell type and time point are not known. V and J are TRBV28 and TRBJ1-2; 9 positions agree with TRBD1. The CDR3: CASSSSDRGYYGYTF. The CDR3 DNA follows: TGTGCCAGCAGTTCCTCGGACAGGGGATACTATGGCTACACCTTC.